This record covers a single T cell receptor (beta chain). As yet, its antigen is unknown. Germline assignment: CDR1 SGHRS and CDR2 YFSETQ. The CDR3 has 15 amino acids. Trimming took 0 bases from V and 7 from J; bases not matched to a gene: 4. These data come from a study of T cells after yellow fever vaccination. The study, taken as a whole, reports: Weaker, the secondary response peaked sooner, at day 5 versus 15.

TCRdb ran MiXCR on the 5' RACE reads and lists one entry per CDR3 protein. The sample has about 350,000 distinct CDR3 sequences, roughly 8% seen once. The source was PBMCs, collected around 45 days after the first yellow fever vaccination. The chain joins TRBV5-1 to TRBJ2-1; 10 nucleotides line up with TRBD2. The receptor was isolated from a man between 18 and 29 years old who received the YFV17D yellow fever vaccine. This CDR3 is CASSLATSGLNEQFF. The CDR3 DNA sequence: TGCGCCAGCAGCTTGGCGACTAGCGGGCTGAATGAGCAGTTCTTC.